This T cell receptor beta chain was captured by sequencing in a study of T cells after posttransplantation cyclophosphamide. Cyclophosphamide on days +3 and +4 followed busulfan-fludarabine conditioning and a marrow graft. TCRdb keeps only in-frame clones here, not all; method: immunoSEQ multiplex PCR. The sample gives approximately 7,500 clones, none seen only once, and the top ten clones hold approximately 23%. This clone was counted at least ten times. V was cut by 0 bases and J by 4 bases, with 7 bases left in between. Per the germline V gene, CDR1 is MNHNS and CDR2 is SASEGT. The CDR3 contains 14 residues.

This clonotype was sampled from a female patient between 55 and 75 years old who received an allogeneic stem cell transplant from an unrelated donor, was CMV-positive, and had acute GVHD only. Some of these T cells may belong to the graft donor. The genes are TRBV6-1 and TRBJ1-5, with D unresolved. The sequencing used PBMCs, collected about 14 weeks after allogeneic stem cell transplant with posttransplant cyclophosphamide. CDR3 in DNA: TGTGCCAGCAGTGAAGCCCTGGCAAATCAGCCCCAGCATTTT. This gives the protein CASSEALANQPQHF.